This entry is about one TCR beta chain. Its antigen remains unidentified. The CDR3 spans 15 residues. Germline V CDR1 and CDR2: SGHRS, YFSETQ. V gave up 3 bases and J gave up 8 bases; unmatched junction bases: 4. The data were obtained in a study of T cells in localized non-small cell lung cancer. Study findings and constraints: Higher T cell density in the blood was associated with longer overall survival, whereas higher adjacent-lung clonality associated with shorter survival. Measurement of T cell clonality placed uninvolved adjacent lung highest, above the level in tumor. The study sequenced only one region of the tumor. As a result, intratumor heterogeneity could not be excluded and remains possible.

Profiled with immunoSEQ multiplex PCR; TCRdb holds only in-frame clones, not every one. The table has about 48,000 clones, 70% to 85% seen once. The chain carries TRBV5-1 and TRBJ2-1; TRBD2 agrees at 14 bases. The sample here was peripheral blood, taken before any cancer treatment. This clonotype was sampled from a man between 40 and 69 years old with stage I squamous cell lung carcinoma. CDR3 sequence (DNA): TGCGCCAGCAGCTCGGGACTAGCGGGGGTCGATGAGCAGTTCTTC. Translating it yields CASSSGLAGVDEQFF.